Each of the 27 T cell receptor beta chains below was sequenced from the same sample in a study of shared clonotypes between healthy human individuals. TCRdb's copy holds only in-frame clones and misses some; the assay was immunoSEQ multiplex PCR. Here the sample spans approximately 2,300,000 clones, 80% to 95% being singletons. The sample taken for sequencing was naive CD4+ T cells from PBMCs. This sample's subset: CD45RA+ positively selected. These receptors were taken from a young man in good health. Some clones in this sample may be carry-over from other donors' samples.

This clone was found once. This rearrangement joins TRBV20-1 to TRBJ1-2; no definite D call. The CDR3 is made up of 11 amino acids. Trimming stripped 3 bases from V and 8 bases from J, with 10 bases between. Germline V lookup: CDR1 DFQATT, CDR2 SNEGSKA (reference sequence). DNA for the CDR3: TGCAGTGCTAGGGCGACGGGCGGCTACACCTTC. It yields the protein CSARATGGYTF.

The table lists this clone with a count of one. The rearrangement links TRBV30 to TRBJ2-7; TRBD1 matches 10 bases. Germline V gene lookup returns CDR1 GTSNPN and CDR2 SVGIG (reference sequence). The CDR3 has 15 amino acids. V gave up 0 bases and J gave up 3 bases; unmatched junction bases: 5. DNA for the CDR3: TGTGCCTGGAGTGTACCGGACAGGGGGAACTACGAGCAGTACTTC. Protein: CAWSVPDRGNYEQYF. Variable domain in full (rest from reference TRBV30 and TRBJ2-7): SQTIHQWPATLVQPVGSPLSLECTVEGTSNPNLYWYRQAAGRGLQLLFYSVGIGQISSEVPQNLSASRPQDRQFILSSKKLLLSDSGFYLCAWSVPDRGNYEQYFGPGTRLTVT.

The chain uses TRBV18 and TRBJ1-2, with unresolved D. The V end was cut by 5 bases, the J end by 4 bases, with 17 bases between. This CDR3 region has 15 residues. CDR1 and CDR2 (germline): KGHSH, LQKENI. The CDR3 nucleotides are TGTGCCAGCTCAATAGAAAACGGCCAAATCTATGGCTACACCTTC. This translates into CASSIENGQIYGYTF.

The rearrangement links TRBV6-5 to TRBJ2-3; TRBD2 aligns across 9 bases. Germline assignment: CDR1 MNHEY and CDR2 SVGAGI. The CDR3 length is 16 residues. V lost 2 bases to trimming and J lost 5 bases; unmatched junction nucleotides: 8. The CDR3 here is CASSYRGRARGDTQYF. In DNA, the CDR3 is TGTGCCAGCAGTTACCGCGGGAGGGCCCGAGGAGATACGCAGTATTTT.

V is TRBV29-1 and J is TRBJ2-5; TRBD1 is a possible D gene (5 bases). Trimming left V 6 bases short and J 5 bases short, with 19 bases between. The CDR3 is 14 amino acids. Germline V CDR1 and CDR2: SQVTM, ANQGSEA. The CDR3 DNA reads TGCAGCGTCGTGCCCCAGGGTTTAAGGGAGACCCAGTACTTC. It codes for CSVVPQGLRETQYF.

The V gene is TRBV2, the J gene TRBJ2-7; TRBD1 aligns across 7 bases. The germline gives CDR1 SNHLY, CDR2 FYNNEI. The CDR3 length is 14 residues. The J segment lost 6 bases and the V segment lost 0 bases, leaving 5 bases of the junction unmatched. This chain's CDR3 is CASSEAGGQSEQYF. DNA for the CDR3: TGTGCCAGCAGTGAAGCTGGGGGACAGTCCGAGCAGTACTTC.

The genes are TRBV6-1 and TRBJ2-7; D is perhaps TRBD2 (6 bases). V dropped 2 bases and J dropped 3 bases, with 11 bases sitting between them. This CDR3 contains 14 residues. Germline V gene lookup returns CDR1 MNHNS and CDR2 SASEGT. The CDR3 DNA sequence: TGTGCCAGCAGTGAACTAGCGAGCCTCTACGAGCAGTACTTC. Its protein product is CASSELASLYEQYF.

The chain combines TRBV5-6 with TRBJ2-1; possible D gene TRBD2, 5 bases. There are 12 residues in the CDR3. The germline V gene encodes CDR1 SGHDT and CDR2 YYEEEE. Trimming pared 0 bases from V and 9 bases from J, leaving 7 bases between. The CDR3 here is CASSLGGIEQFF. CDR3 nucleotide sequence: TGTGCCAGCAGCTTGGGAGGGATTGAGCAGTTCTTC. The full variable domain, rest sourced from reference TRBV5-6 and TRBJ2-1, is DAGVTQSPTHLIKTRGQQVTLRCSPKSGHDTVSWYQQALGQGPQFIFQYYEEEERQRGNFPDRFSGHQFPNYSSELNVNALLLGDSALYLCASSLGGIEQFFGPGTRLTVL.

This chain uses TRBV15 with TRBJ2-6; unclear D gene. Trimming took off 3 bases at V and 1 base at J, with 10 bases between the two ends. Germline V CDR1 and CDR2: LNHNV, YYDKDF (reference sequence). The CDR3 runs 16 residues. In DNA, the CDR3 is TGTGCCACCAGCAGGGTAGGGTGGTCTGGGGCCAACGTCCTGACTTTC. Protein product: CATSRVGWSGANVLTF. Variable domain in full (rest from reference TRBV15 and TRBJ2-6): DAMVIQNPRYQVTQFGKPVTLSCSQTLNHNVMYWYQQKSSQAPKLLFHYYDKDFNNEADTPDNFQSRRPNTSFCFLDIRSPGLGDTAMYLCATSRVGWSGANVLTFGAGSRLTVL.

Here the CDR3 DNA reads TGTGCCAGCAGCTCCAGACAGGGACATGACTACACCTTC. This encodes CASSSRQGHDYTF. The V call is TRBV7-2, the J call TRBJ1-2, with TRBD1 matching 7 bases. The CDR3 has 13 residues. J was trimmed by 10 bases and V by 4 bases; bases with no gene match: 9. Germline CDR1 SGHTA, CDR2 FQGNSA.

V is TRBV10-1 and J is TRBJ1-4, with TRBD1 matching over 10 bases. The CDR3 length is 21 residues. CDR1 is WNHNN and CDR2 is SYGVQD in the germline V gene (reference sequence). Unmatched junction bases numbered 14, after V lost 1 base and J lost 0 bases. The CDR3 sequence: CASSEFAIRDRGYATNEKLFF. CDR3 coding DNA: TGCGCCAGCAGTGAGTTTGCGATTCGGGACAGGGGATATGCAACTAATGAAAAACTGTTTTTT.

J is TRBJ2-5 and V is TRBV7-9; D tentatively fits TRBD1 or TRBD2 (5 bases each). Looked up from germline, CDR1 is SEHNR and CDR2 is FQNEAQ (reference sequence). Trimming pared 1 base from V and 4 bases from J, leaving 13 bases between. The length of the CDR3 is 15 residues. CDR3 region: CASSLEPGAGETQYF. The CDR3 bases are TGTGCCAGCAGCTTAGAACCCGGGGCGGGAGAGACCCAGTACTTC.

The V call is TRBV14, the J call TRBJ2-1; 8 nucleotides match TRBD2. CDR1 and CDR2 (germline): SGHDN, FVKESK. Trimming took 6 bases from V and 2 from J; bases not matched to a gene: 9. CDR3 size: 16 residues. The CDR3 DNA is TGTGCCAGCAGTCCCCGTAGCGGGACAACCTACAATGAGCAGTTCTTC. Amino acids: CASSPRSGTTYNEQFF.

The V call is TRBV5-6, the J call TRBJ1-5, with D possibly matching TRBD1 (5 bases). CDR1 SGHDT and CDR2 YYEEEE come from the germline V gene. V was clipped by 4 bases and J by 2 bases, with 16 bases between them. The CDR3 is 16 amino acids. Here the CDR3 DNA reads TGTGCCAGCAGCCGCAGGGACGCTGGTGGCAATCAGCCCCAGCATTTT. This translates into CASSRRDAGGNQPQHF.

DNA of the CDR3: TGCGCCAGCAGCCCCCAGGTAGGGGCTGCAGATACGCAGTATTTT. This sequence encodes CASSPQVGAADTQYF. The J gene is TRBJ2-3, the V gene TRBV5-1, with D possibly TRBD1 on 5 matching bases. In germline, CDR1 is SGHRS, CDR2 YFSETQ. Deletions cut 4 bases from V and 4 bases from J, with 16 bases between. The CDR3 sequence is 15 residues long.

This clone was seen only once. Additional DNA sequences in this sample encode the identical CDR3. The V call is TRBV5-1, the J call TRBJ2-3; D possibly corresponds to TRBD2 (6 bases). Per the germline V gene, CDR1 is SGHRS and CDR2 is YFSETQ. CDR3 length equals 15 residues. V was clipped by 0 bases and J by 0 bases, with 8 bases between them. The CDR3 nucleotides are TGCGCCAGCAGCTTGGTTAGCGGTAGCACAGATACGCAGTATTTT. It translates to CASSLVSGSTDTQYF.

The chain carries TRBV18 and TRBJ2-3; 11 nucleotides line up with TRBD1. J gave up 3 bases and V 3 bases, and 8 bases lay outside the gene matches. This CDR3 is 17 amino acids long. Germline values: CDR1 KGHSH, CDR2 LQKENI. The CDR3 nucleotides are TGTGCCAGCTCACCTGGGACAGGGGGTGGAGCGACAGATACGCAGTATTTT. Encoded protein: CASSPGTGGGATDTQYF.

The CDR3 here is CASRNQLAGVADTQYF. CDR3 DNA: TGTGCCAGCAGAAATCAGTTAGCGGGAGTTGCAGATACGCAGTATTTT. The chain carries TRBV5-4 and TRBJ2-3; TRBD2 matches at 9 bases. V lost 5 bases and J lost 4; bases outside the gene matches: 11. Germline V gene data show CDR1 as SGHNT and CDR2 as YYREEE (reference sequence). The CDR3 consists of 16 residues.

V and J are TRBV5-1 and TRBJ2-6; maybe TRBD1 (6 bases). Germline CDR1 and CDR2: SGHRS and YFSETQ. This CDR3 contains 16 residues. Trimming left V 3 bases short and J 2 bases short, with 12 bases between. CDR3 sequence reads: CASSSIPGAGANVLTF. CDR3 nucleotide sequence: TGCGCCAGCAGCTCTATCCCAGGGGCTGGGGCCAACGTCCTGACTTTC.

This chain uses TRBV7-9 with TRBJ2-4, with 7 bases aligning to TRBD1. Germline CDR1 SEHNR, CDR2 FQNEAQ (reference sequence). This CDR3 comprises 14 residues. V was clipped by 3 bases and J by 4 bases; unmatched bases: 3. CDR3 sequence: CASSFGRGKNIQYF. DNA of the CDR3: TGTGCCAGCAGCTTCGGCAGGGGGAAAAACATTCAGTACTTC.

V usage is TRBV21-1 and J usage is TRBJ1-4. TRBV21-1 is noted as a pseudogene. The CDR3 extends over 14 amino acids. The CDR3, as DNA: TGTGCCAGCAGCAAAGATGCAACTAATGAAAAACTGTTTTTT. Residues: CASSKDATNEKLFF.

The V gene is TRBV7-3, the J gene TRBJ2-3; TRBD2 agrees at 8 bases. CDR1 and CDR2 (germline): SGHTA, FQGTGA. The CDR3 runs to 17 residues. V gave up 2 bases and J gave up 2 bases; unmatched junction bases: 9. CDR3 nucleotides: TGTGCCAGCAGCTTAGGTCTCCTAGCGGGCATCACAGATACGCAGTATTTT. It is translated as CASSLGLLAGITDTQYF.

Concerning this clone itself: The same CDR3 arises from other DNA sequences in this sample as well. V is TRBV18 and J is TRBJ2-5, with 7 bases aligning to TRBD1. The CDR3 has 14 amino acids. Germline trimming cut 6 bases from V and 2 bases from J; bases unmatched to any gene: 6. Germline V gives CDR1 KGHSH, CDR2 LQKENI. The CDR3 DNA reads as TGTGCCAGCTCCCCAGACAGGGCTCAAGAGACCCAGTACTTC. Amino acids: CASSPDRAQETQYF.

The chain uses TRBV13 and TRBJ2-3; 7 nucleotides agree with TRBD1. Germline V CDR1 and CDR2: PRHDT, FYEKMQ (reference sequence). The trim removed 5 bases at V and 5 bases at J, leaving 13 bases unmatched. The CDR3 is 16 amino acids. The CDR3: CASSAKGQGDEDTQYF. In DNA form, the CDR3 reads TGTGCCAGCAGCGCAAAAGGGCAGGGGGATGAAGATACGCAGTATTTT.

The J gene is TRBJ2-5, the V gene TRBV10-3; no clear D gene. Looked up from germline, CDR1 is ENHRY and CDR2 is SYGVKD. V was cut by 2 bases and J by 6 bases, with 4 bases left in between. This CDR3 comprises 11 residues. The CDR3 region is CAISEGQTQYF. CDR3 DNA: TGTGCCATCAGTGAGGGTCAGACCCAGTACTTC.

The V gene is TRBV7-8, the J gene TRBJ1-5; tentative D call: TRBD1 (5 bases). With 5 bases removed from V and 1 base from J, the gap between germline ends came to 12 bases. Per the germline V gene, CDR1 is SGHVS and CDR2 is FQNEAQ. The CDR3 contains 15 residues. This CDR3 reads CASSTRRGSNQPQHF. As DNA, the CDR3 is TGTGCCAGCAGCACCCGGAGGGGAAGCAATCAGCCCCAGCATTTT. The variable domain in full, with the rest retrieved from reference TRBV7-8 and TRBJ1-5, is GAGVSQSPRYKVAKRGQDVALRCDPISGHVSLFWYQQALGQGPEFLTYFQNEAQLDKSGLPSDRFFAERPEGSVSTLKIQRTQQEDSAVYLCASSTRRGSNQPQHFGDGTRLSIL.

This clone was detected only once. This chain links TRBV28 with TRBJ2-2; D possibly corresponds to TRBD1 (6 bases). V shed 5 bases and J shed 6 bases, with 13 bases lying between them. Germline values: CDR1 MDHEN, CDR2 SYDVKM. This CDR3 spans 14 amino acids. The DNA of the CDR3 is TGTGCCAGCAGTCTTCTGGGGGCGGCCGGGGAGCTGTTTTTT. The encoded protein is CASSLLGAAGELFF.